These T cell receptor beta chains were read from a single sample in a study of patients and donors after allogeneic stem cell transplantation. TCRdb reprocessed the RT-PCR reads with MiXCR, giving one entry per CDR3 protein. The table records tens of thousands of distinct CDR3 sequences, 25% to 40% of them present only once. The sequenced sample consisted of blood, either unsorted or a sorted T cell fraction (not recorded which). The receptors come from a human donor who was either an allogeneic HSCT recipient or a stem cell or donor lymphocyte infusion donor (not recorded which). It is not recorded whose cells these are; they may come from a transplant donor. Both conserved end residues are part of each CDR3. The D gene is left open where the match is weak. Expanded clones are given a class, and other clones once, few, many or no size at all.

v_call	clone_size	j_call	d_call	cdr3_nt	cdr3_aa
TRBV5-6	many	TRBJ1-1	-	TGTGCCAGCAGCTCGCGAATAGGGGTGAACACTGAAGCTTTCTTT	CASSSRIGVNTEAFF
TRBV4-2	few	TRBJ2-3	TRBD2	TGTGCCAGCAGCCAACTGACTAGCGGTGGAGGAACAGATACGCAGTATTTT	CASSQLTSGGGTDTQYF
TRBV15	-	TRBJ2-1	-	TGTGCCACCAGCAAGTTTAGAGCCGACTACTACAATGAGCAGTTCTTC	CATSKFRADYYNEQFF
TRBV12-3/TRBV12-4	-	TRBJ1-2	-	TGTGCCAGCAGTTTGAATGGGAAAAGCTATGGCTACACCTTC	CASSLNGKSYGYTF
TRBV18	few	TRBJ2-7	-	TGTGCCAGCTCACGGGCCGGGACCTACGAGCAGTACTTC	CASSRAGTYEQYF
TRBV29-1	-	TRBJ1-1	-	TGCAGCTTTCTGGGGGGGGCCTTAACTGAAGCTTTCTTT	CSFLGGALTEAFF
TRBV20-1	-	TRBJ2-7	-	TGCAGTGCTCCGAGACTCCCCTCCTACGAGCAGTACTTC	CSAPRLPSYEQYF
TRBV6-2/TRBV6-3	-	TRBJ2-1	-	TGTGCCAGCAGTTCAGACAAAAATGAGCAGTTCTTC	CASSSDKNEQFF
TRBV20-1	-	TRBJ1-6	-	TGCAGTGCAGCGGTTGGGCACAATTCACCCCTCCACTTT	CSAAVGHNSPLHF
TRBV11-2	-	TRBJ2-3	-	TGTGCCAGCAGCTTAGTCTCTAGACTCACAGATACGCAGTATTTT	CASSLVSRLTDTQYF
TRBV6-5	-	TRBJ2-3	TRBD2	TGTGCCAGCAGCTCGGGACTAGCGGGGTGGGATACGCAGTATTTT	CASSSGLAGWDTQYF
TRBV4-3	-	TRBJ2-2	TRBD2	TGCGCCAGCAGCCTGAGCCCCGGGAGGGCCGGGGAGCTGTTTTTT	CASSLSPGRAGELFF
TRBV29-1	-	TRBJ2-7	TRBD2	TGCAGCGTGATTAGCGGGAAATACTACGAGCAGTACTTC	CSVISGKYYEQYF
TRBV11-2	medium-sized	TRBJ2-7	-	TGTGCCAGCCGTTGGGGCTTTACTAGTTCCTACGAGCAGTACTTC	CASRWGFTSSYEQYF
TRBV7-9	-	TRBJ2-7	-	TGTGCCAGCAGCTTAGGCAGGGGAGGCGACGAGCAGTACTTC	CASSLGRGGDEQYF
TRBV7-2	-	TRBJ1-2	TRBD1	TGTGCCAGCACCCGGGACAGGGGCTCCCTCAGGGGCTACACCTTC	CASTRDRGSLRGYTF
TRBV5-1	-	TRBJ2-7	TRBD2	TGCGCCAGCAGCGTGACTAGCGGGAGTTACGAGCAGTACTTC	CASSVTSGSYEQYF
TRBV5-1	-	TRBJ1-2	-	TGCGCCAGCAGCTGCCGTGGATGCTCGGGCAACTATGGCTACACCTTC	CASSCRGCSGNYGYTF
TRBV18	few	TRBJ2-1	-	TGTGCCAGCTCACCAGGCAGGGCGAATCTTTACAATGAGCAGTTCTTC	CASSPGRANLYNEQFF
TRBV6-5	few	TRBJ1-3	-	TGTGCCAGCAGTTACACCCCTGGGGGGGACTCTGGAAACACCATATATTTT	CASSYTPGGDSGNTIYF
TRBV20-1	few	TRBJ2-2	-	TGCAGTGTTCTGCGGAACACCGGGGAGCTGTTTTTT	CSVLRNTGELFF
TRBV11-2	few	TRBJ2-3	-	TGTGCCAGCAGCTTAGCTCGGTGGGGTAGGACGGATACGCAGTATTTT	CASSLARWGRTDTQYF
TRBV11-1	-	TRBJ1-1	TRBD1	TGTGCCAGCAGCCGAAGACAGGGTTCGGGTTTCTTT	CASSRRQGSGFF
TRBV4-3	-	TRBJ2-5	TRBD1	TGCGCCAGCAGCCAAGTAGGAAGGGGGCCCGAGACCCAGTACTTC	CASSQVGRGPETQYF
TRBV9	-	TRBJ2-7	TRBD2	TGTGCCAGCAGCTTCAGACTAGCGGGAGCCCACGAGCAGTACTTC	CASSFRLAGAHEQYF
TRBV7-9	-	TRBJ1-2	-	TGTGCCAGCAGCTTAGATACTGGCTACACCTTC	CASSLDTGYTF
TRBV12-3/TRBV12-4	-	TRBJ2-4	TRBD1	TGTGCCAGCAGCCTCGGACAGGGAAGGAACATTCAGTACTTC	CASSLGQGRNIQYF
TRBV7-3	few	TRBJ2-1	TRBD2	TGTGCCAGCAGCCCTAGCGGGACCTATTACAATGAGCAGTTCTTC	CASSPSGTYYNEQFF
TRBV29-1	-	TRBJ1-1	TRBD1	TGCAGCGCACTGGACAGGAGGAACACTGAAGCTTTCTTT	CSALDRRNTEAFF
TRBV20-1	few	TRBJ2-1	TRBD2	TGCAGTGCACCCGGGACTAGCGGGAGGCGCGCCTACAATGAGCAGTTCTTC	CSAPGTSGRRAYNEQFF
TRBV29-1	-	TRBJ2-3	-	TGCAGCGTTGAAGGAGGCCGAGGGACAGATACGCAGTATTTT	CSVEGGRGTDTQYF
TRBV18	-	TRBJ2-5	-	TGTGCCAGCTCAAGCCTCGCTGAGACCCAGTACTTC	CASSSLAETQYF
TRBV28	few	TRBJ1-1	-	TGTGCCAGCAGGCGGCAGGGACGGCTGGACACTGAAGCTTTCTTT	CASRRQGRLDTEAFF
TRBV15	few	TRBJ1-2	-	TGTGCCACCAGCAGAGATCGCCAGGGCCATGGCTACACCTTC	CATSRDRQGHGYTF
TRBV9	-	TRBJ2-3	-	TGTGCCAGCAGCGTAGATGGTGCGCAGTATTTT	CASSVDGAQYF
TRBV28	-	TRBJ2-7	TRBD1	TGTGCCAGCAGTCCATGGACAGGGGACTACGAGCAGTACTTC	CASSPWTGDYEQYF
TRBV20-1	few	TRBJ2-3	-	TGCAGTGCTAGATCTGCATGGCGTCTTCAAATAGATACGCAGTATTTT	CSARSAWRLQIDTQYF
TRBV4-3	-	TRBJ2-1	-	TGCGCCAGCAGCCAAGATTCGATGTACTATCTCAATGAGCAGTTCTTC	CASSQDSMYYLNEQFF
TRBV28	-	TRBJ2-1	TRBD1	TGTGCCAGCAGCGCCTTCGGGGACAGCTCACTCAATGAGCAGTTCTTC	CASSAFGDSSLNEQFF
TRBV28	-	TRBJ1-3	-	TGTGCCAGCACCCTTACCTGGGGGTTTGGAAACACCATATATTTT	CASTLTWGFGNTIYF
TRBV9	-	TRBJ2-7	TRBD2	TGTGCCAGCAGCGTAGGACTAGCGGGAGCGGACGAGCAGTACTTC	CASSVGLAGADEQYF